One and the same sample provided the 18 T cell receptor beta chains below, sequenced in a study of blood T cell repertoires in COVID-19. The data were produced by immunoSEQ multiplex PCR, yet TCRdb's version contains in-frame clones alone and is incomplete. In the table there are about 250,000 clones, about nine tenths of which are singletons. Specimen: PBMCs or T cells enriched from blood (not recorded which). Receptors were obtained from a man aged 18 to 29 who had recovered from COVID-19.

J is TRBJ1-6 and V is TRBV5-1, with D maybe TRBD1 (6 bases). The CDR3 spans 15 residues. Germline V CDR1 and CDR2: SGHRS, YFSETQ. V dropped 0 bases and J dropped 9 bases, with 13 bases sitting between them. The chain's CDR3 is CASSLENRVASPLHF. In nucleotides, the CDR3 is TGCGCCAGCAGCTTGGAGAACAGGGTGGCTTCACCCCTCCACTTT.

The rearrangement uses TRBV19 and TRBJ1-2; 7 nucleotides align to TRBD1. This CDR3 contains 15 residues. Germline CDR1 and CDR2: LNHDA and SQIVND (reference sequence). V lost 4 bases, J lost 2 bases, and 7 bases stayed unmatched. CDR3 region: CASSRRTGENYGYTF. CDR3 nucleotides: TGTGCCAGTAGTAGGAGGACAGGCGAGAACTATGGCTACACCTTC.

V usage is TRBV11-3 and J usage is TRBJ2-7, with TRBD1 matching over 9 bases. With V trimmed by 6 bases and J by 2 bases, 5 bases remained unmatched. Germline loops: CDR1 SGHNT, CDR2 YENEEA. This CDR3 region has 14 residues. The CDR3 loop reads CASSYGQGPYEQYF. In DNA, the CDR3 is TGTGCCAGCAGTTACGGACAGGGGCCCTACGAGCAGTACTTC.

The chain recombines TRBV11-2 with TRBJ2-2; D may be TRBD2 (6 bases). CDR1 is SGHAT, CDR2 FQNNGV, per germline. The ends were cut back, 4 bases at V and 5 bases at J, with 17 bases in the middle. This CDR3 is 16 amino acids long. CDR3 in DNA: TGTGCCAGCAGCTCATCGACCCGGGACTGGACCGGGGAGCTGTTTTTT. It encodes CASSSSTRDWTGELFF.

The chain is built from TRBV5-1 and TRBJ1-1, with 8 bases identical to TRBD1. Germline V CDR1 and CDR2: SGHRS, YFSETQ. Trimming cost V 4 bases and J 6 bases; bases outside gene matches: 5. The CDR3 length is 13 residues. The CDR3 DNA is TGCGCCAGCAGCGCGGACAGGGACGCTGAAGCTTTCTTT. Translation gives CASSADRDAEAFF.

V gene TRBV2 combines with J gene TRBJ2-1; 8 bases match TRBD1. V was pared by 7 bases and J by 7 bases, with 9 bases of the junction left unmatched. This CDR3 region has 14 residues. Germline V lookup: CDR1 SNHLY, CDR2 FYNNEI. CDR3 loop: CASTPGRGRNEQFF. The CDR3 DNA follows: TGTGCCAGCACTCCGGGCAGGGGGCGGAATGAGCAGTTCTTC.

The chain has TRBV28 and TRBJ2-3, with 10 bases fitting TRBD2. The V and J ends lost 8 bases and 4 bases, in that order; junction bases with no gene match: 6. CDR1 and CDR2 (germline): MDHEN, SYDVKM. The CDR3 covers 14 residues. The CDR3 sequence is CASEEGTSADTQYF. In DNA form, the CDR3 reads TGTGCCAGCGAGGAAGGGACTAGCGCAGATACGCAGTATTTT.

The chain is built from TRBV18 and TRBJ2-6; TRBD1 matches at 7 bases. The CDR3 covers 16 residues. V dropped 1 base and J dropped 1; count of bases not matched to a gene: 1. Per germline, CDR1 KGHSH and CDR2 LQKENI. Written as DNA, the CDR3 is TGTGCCAGCTCACCACAACAGGGGTCTGGGGCCAACGTCCTGACTTTC. As protein: CASSPQQGSGANVLTF.

V is TRBV24-1 and J is TRBJ2-1; 9 nucleotides line up with TRBD2. The V gene's germline CDR1 is KGHDR and CDR2 SFDVKD. This CDR3 has 15 residues. J lost 8 bases, V lost 1 base, and 5 bases had no gene match. CDR3 residues: CATSDFSGSFYEQFF. The CDR3 coding sequence is TGTGCCACCAGTGATTTTAGCGGGAGTTTTTATGAGCAGTTCTTC.

The V call is TRBV28, the J call TRBJ2-5, with TRBD1 matching over 11 bases. Germline V lookup: CDR1 MDHEN, CDR2 SYDVKM. Trimming took 7 bases from V and 4 from J; bases not matched to a gene: 11. The CDR3 is made up of 16 amino acids. The CDR3 loop reads CASNQIGTGGGETQYF. The DNA for the CDR3 is TGTGCCAGCAACCAAATCGGGACAGGGGGTGGAGAGACCCAGTACTTC. Using reference TRBV28 and TRBJ2-5 for the parts outside the CDR3, the full variable domain is DVKVTQSSRYLVKRTGEKVFLECVQDMDHENMFWYRQDPGLGLRLIYFSYDVKMKEKGDIPEGYSVSREKKERFSLILESASTNQTSMYLCASNQIGTGGGETQYFGPGTRLLVL.

The chain joins TRBV19 to TRBJ2-6; 7 bases match TRBD1. The CDR3 consists of 15 residues. Germline loops: CDR1 LNHDA, CDR2 SQIVND (reference sequence). Losses at the gene ends were 6 bases for V and 3 bases for J; bases not matched to a gene: 5. CDR3 amino acids: CASSDRARGANVLTF. CDR3 nucleotide sequence: TGTGCCAGTAGCGACAGGGCACGTGGGGCCAACGTCCTGACTTTC.

This clone came up once. V and J are TRBV28 and TRBJ2-2, with D perhaps TRBD1 (5 bases). The CDR3 has 18 amino acids. V was clipped by 2 bases and J by 1 base, with 17 bases between them. The V gene's germline CDR1 is MDHEN and CDR2 SYDVKM. CDR3 amino acids: CASSLEASQGQNTGELFF. CDR3 coding DNA: TGTGCCAGCAGTTTAGAAGCGAGCCAGGGCCAGAACACCGGGGAGCTGTTTTTT.

J is TRBJ2-3 and V is TRBV6-5, with D possibly TRBD2 on 6 matching bases. CDR1 is MNHEY, CDR2 SVGAGI, per germline. V lost 0 bases to trimming and J lost 1 base, with 11 bases between them. The CDR3 consists of 16 residues. The CDR3 DNA follows: TGTGCCAGCAGTTACTCGTGGAGGGTTCGCACAGATACGCAGTATTTT. It is translated as CASSYSWRVRTDTQYF.

The gene calls are TRBV5-1 and TRBJ2-1; a possible D gene is TRBD2 (7 bases). V was clipped by 2 bases and J by 7 bases, with 10 bases between them. The germline V gene encodes CDR1 SGHRS and CDR2 YFSETQ. The CDR3 runs 13 residues. Here the CDR3 DNA reads TGCGCCAGCAGCTTCGGGGGGCTTAATGAGCAGTTCTTC. As protein: CASSFGGLNEQFF.

The genes are TRBV4-1 and TRBJ2-1; 7 bases map to TRBD2. J was trimmed by 4 bases and V by 3 bases; bases with no gene match: 12. The CDR3 sequence is 17 residues long. Germline values: CDR1 MGHRA, CDR2 YSYEKL. The CDR3 DNA sequence: TGCGCCAGCAGCCAGGACCAACAGGCTAGCGGTTACAATGAGCAGTTCTTC. Translation: CASSQDQQASGYNEQFF.

The V gene is TRBV6-5, the J gene TRBJ1-1; D is possibly TRBD1 (6 bases). Per the germline V gene, CDR1 is MNHEY and CDR2 is SVGAGI. The V gene lost 5 bases and the J gene lost 1 base, with 14 bases spanning the gap. The CDR3 is 15 amino acids. The CDR3: CASSIRGQPNTEAFF. For the CDR3, the DNA is TGTGCCAGCAGTATCCGAGGACAGCCGAACACTGAAGCTTTCTTT.

The genes are TRBV10-1 and TRBJ2-1; 12 nucleotides line up with TRBD2. The CDR3 totals 16 residues. V was clipped by 7 bases and J by 9 bases; unmatched bases: 13. CDR1 and CDR2 from the germline V gene are WNHNN and SYGVQD (reference sequence). The CDR3 sequence: CASTANRLAGVVEQFF. CDR3 nucleotide sequence: TGCGCCAGCACAGCTAACCGACTAGCGGGAGTAGTTGAGCAGTTCTTC.

The gene calls are TRBV7-6 and TRBJ1-6; D may be TRBD1 (5 bases). The CDR3 is made up of 15 amino acids. The germline CDR1 and CDR2 sequences are SGHVS and FNYEAQ. Trimming took off 1 base at V and 7 bases at J, with 11 bases between the two ends. The CDR3 loop reads CASSLEAGQNSPLHF. CDR3 coding DNA: TGTGCCAGCAGCTTAGAGGCAGGGCAAAATTCACCCCTCCACTTT.